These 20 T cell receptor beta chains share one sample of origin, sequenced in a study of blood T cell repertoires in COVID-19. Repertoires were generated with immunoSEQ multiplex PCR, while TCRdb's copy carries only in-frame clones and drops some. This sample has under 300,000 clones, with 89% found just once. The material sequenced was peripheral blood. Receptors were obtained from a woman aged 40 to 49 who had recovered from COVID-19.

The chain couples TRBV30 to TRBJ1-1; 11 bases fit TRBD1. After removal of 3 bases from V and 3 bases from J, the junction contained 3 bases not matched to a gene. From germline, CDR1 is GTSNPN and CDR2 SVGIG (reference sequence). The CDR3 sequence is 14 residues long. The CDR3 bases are TGTGCCTGGAGGGGGACAGGGGGGGACACTGAAGCTTTCTTT. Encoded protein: CAWRGTGGDTEAFF.

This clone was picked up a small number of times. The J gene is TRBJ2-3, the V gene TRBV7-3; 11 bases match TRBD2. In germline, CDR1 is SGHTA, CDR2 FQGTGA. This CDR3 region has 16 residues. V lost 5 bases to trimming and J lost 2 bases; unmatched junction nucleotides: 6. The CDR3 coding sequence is TGTGCCAGCAGCCGTGGGACTAGCGGAAACACAGATACGCAGTATTTT. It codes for CASSRGTSGNTDTQYF.

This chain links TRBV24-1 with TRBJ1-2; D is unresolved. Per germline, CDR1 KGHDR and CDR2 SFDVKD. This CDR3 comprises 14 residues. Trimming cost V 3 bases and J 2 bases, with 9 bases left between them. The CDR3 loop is CATSDPPRNYGYTF. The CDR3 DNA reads TGTGCCACCAGTGATCCCCCGCGGAACTATGGCTACACCTTC.

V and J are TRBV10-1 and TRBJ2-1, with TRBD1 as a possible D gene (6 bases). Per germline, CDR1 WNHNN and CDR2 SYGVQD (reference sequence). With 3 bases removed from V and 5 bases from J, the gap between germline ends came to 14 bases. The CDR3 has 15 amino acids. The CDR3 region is CASSDNSGTNNEQFF. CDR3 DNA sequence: TGCGCCAGCAGTGACAACTCCGGGACAAACAATGAGCAGTTCTTC.

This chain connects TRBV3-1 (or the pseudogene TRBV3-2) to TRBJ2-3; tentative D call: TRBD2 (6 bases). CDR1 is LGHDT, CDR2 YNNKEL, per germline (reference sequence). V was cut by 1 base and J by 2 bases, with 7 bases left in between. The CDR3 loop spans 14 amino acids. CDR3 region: CASSQGTNTDTQYF. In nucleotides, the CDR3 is TGTGCCAGCAGCCAAGGGACTAACACAGATACGCAGTATTTT.

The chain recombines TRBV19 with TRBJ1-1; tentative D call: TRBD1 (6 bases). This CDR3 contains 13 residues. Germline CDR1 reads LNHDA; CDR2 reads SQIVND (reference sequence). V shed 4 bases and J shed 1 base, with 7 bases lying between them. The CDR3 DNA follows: TGTGCCAGTAGTACGGACAGGAACACTGAAGCTTTCTTT. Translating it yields CASSTDRNTEAFF.

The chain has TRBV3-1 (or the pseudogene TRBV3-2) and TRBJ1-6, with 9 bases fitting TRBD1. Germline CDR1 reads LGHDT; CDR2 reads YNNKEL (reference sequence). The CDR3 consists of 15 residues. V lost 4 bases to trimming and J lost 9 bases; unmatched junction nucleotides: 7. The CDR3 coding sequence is TGTGCCAGCAGCCCCGGGACAGGGTCCCGTTCACCCCTCCACTTT. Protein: CASSPGTGSRSPLHF.

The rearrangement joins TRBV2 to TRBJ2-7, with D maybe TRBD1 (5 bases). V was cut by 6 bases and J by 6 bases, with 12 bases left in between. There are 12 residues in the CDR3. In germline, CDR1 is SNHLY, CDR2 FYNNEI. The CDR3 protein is CASRAGWGEQYV. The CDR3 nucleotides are TGTGCCAGCAGGGCAGGGTGGGGCGAGCAGTACGTC.

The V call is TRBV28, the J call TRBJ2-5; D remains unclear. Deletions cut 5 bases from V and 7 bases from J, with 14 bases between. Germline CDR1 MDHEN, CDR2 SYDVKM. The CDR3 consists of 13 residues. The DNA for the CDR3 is TGTGCCAGCAGTCTCCGCCAAATCGGGACCCAGTACTTC. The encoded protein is CASSLRQIGTQYF.

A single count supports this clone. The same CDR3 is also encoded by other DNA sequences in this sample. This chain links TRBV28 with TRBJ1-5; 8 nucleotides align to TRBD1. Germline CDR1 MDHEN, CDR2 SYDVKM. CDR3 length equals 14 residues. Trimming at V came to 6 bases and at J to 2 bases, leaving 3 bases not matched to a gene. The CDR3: CASSSGQGNQPQHF. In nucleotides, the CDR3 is TGTGCCAGCAGCTCGGGACAGGGCAATCAGCCCCAGCATTTT.

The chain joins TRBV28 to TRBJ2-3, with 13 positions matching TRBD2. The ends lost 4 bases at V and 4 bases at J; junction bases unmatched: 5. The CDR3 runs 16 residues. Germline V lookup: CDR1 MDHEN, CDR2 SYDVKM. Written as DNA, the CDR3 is TGTGCCAGCAGTTGGACTAGCGGGGGAATTGCAGATACGCAGTATTTT. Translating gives CASSWTSGGIADTQYF.

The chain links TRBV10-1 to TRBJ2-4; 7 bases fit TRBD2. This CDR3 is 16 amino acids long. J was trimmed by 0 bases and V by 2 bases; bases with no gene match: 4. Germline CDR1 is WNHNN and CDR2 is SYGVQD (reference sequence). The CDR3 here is CASSEGEGAAKNIQYF. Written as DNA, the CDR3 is TGCGCCAGCAGTGAGGGGGAGGGCGCAGCCAAAAACATTCAGTACTTC.

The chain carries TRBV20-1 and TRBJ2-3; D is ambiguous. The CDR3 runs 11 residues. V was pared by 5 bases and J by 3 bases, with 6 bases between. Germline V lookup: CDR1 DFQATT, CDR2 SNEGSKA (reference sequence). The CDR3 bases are TGCAGTGCTTCCAGGACAGATACGCAGTATTTT. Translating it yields CSASRTDTQYF.

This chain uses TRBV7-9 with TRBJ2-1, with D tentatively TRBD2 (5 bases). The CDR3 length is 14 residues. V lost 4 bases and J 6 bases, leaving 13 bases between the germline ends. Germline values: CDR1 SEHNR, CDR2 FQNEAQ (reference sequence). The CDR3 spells CASSYTEGSNEQFF. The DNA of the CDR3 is TGTGCCAGCAGCTACACCGAGGGAAGCAATGAGCAGTTCTTC.

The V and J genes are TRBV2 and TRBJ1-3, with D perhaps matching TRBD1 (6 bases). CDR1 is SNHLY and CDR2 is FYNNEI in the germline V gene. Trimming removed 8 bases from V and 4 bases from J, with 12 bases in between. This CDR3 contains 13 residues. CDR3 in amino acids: CASVRTVGNTIYF. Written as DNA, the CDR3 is TGTGCCAGCGTGAGGACAGTAGGAAACACCATATATTTT.

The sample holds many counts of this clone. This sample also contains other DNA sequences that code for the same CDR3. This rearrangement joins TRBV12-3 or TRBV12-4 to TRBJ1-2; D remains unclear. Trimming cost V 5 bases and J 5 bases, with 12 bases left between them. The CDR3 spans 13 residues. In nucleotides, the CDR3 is TGTGCCAGCAGTCCAGATACAGCATATGGCTACACCTTC. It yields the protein CASSPDTAYGYTF.

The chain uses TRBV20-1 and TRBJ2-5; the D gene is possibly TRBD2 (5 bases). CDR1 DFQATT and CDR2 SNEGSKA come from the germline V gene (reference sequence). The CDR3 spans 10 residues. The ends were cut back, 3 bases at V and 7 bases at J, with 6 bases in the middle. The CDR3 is CSASRGTQYF. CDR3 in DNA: TGCAGTGCTAGTCGGGGGACCCAGTACTTC.

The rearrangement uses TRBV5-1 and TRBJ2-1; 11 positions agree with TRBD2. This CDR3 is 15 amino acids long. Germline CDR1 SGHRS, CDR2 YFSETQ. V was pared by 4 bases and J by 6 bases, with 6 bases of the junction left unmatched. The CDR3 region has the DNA TGCGCCAGCAGCGTGCCGGGACTAGCGGCCAATGAGCAGTTCTTC. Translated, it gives CASSVPGLAANEQFF.

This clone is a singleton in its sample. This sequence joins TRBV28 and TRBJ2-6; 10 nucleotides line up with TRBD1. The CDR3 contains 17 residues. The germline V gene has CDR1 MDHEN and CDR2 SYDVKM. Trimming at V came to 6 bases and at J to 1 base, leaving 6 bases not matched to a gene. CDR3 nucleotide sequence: TGTGCCAGCAGACTCCGGGACAGGGGTTCTGGGGCCAACGTCCTGACTTTC. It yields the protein CASRLRDRGSGANVLTF.

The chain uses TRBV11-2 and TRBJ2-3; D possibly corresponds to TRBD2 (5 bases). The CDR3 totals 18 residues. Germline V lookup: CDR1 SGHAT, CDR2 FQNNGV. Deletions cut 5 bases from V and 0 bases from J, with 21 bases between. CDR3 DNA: TGTGCCAGCAGCCCCCAGGTACTGGCGGGCCCGAGCACAGATACGCAGTATTTT. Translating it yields CASSPQVLAGPSTDTQYF.